This T cell receptor (beta chain) was identified during a study of T cells expressing NK-cell markers. Study as a whole: Each TCR beta repertoire originated in sorted T cells that were CD3+CD56+NKG2C+, CD3+CD56+NKG2C- or CD3+CD56-NKG2C+. Study-level findings and limits: In a handful of donors, dominant NKG2C+ clonotypes were roughly 1.0-8% of CD8+ T cells.

Regarding this clonotype: What it binds is not known.

The CDR3 loop spans 13 amino acids. Researchers built TCR beta cDNA using 5'RACE template switching with UMIs. TCRdb reworked the 5' RACE reads into one entry per CDR3 protein, no DNA. In total, the table holds 140,000 to 150,000 distinct CDR3 sequences. This rearrangement joins TRBV12-3 or TRBV12-4 to TRBJ1-2; without DNA, the TCRdb call of TRBD1 cannot be checked. Sequenced: blood T cells: a sorted CD56 or NKG2C T cell subset, CD4+ or CD8+ T cells, or bulk PBMC T cells (not recorded which). The sequence came from a man younger than 30 in good health. The CDR3 sequence is CASSTRQDSGYTF.